This T cell receptor beta chain was sequenced in a study of T cells in Graves' hyperthyroidism and ophthalmopathy. RNA transcripts provided the source from which TCR beta CDR3 regions were amplified. First-round RT-PCR targeting the TCR CDR3 was performed with the HTBI primer set. Via MiXCR, TCRdb re-called the multiplex PCR reads, giving one row per CDR3 protein. The sample lists under 400,000 distinct CDR3 sequences; about 20% were seen once. The germline V gene has CDR1 SGDLS and CDR2 YYNGEE. This CDR3 comprises 14 residues. Comment on this clonotype: At one boundary the junction diverges from the germline segment, which might be a read error.

The genes are TRBV9 and TRBJ1-1; D call uncertain. The source material was blood. The source of this sequence is a woman in her forties or fifties with Graves' hyperthyroidism. The CDR3 region is CVSSAGRRNTEAFF. CDR3 nucleotide sequence: TGTGTCAGCAGCGCCGGGCGTCGGAACACTGAAGCTTTCTTT. The full variable domain, in which reference TRBV9 and TRBJ1-1 provide the parts outside the CDR3, is DSGVTQTPKHLITATGQRVTLRCSPRSGDLSVYWYQQSLDQGLQFLIQYYNGEERAKGNILERFSAQQFPDLHSELNLSSLELGDSALYFCVSSAGRRNTEAFFGQGTRLTVV.